A single T cell receptor beta chain is shown here with its context. This specimen comes from a study of blood T cell repertoires in COVID-19. Per germline, CDR1 SGHAT and CDR2 FQNNGV. The V segment lost 5 bases and the J segment 2 bases; nucleotides outside the gene matches: 5. The CDR3 has 14 amino acids. As handled by the study authors: Estimation of nucleated cell counts was performed using reference gene primer amplification. The assay was immunoSEQ multiplex PCR, and TCRdb's table has in-frame clones only and misses some. That table is the source of V, J and clone size, and D and trimming were worked out from the DNA. The sample lists about 240,000 clones, 87% occurring once.

V is TRBV11-2 and J is TRBJ2-7; 8 bases agree with TRBD2. The origin of this receptor is a man in his 60s who had recovered from COVID-19. The material sequenced was peripheral blood. The CDR3: CASSLNGGAYEQYV. The DNA for the CDR3 is TGTGCCAGCAGCCTTAACGGGGGGGCCTACGAGCAGTACGTC.